This TCR beta chain was documented in a study of a mutant IDH1 vaccine in newly diagnosed glioma (dated by TCRdb to 2020 to 2022). About the investigation overall: Vaccination was initiated 4-6 weeks after radiotherapy alone, or concurrently with temozolomide cycles in the chemotherapy-containing groups. Of the 25 to 35 patients who were treated, around 62% were male and approximately 40% were female, and the mean age was approximately 40 years. Visit V12 was the week-35 safety follow-up and visit V13 was the week-47 end of study. For exploratory analyses, longitudinal TCRB deep sequencing was carried out in about 25 treated patients wherever samples were available. Before enrollment, most patients had been given radiochemotherapy with temozolomide as standard therapy, while the rest had received either radiotherapy alone or temozolomide alone. Six visits were used for peripheral blood collection: V03 (baseline), V05, V07, V10, V12 and V13.

Libraries were constructed by the immunoSEQ multiplex PCR assay. Rearranged TCR beta chain sequences were amplified using the hsTCRB Kit according to the manufacturer's protocol. TCRB libraries were sequenced on an Illumina MiSeq. The study's own analysis went as follows. The kit vendor's proprietary platform handled demultiplexing, trimming and gene mapping. TCRdb carries this immuneACCESS record with in-frame sequences only. Its versions omit some clonotypes, under half of them owing to an unresolved V gene in the studies checked, with the rest unexplained. D and trimming come from the DNA, and the V and J calls and clone size come from that table. Recorded for this sample are 25,000 to 40,000 clones; approximately 80% of them occurred a single time. About 16% of the sample is held by the ten biggest clonotypes. The paper's findings and limits, for the study overall: According to the authors, sample limitations meant that analyses of patient blood samples could not be reproduced. Vaccine-induced immune responses across multiple MHC alleles were detected in 85% to 95% of patients. Pseudoprogression appeared unrelated to alterations in the top peripheral T cell clonotypes detected by TCRB sequencing. PBMC samples for TCRB deep sequencing were selected based on availability.

What this sample's time point label stands for: week 35, safety follow-up. Every vaccine dose consisted of 300 ug of a 20-mer mutant IDH1 peptide in Montanide, administered subcutaneously together with topical imiquimod. Eight vaccinations were administered to patients in weeks 1, 3, 5, 7, 11, 15, 19 and 23, corresponding to visits V03 through V10. All donors had newly diagnosed IDH1-mutant astrocytomas of WHO grade 3 or 4 that showed loss of nuclear ATRX. The samples were drawn from NOA16, a multicentre, single-arm, open-label phase I trial in Germany that tested a mutant IDH1 peptide vaccine in humans for the first time. Genomic DNA for TCRB sequencing was extracted from EDTA blood using the DNeasy Blood and Tissue Kit. Notes on this clone: Its antigen remains undetermined. Within one base of it there is no much larger clone, and no base qualities were kept.

The V end gives up 4 bases and the J end 6 bases, leaving 6 bases in the junction not matched to a gene. CDR1 is given as SGHRS and CDR2 as YFSETQ, both from the germline V gene. There are 13 amino acids in the CDR3, from cysteine to phenylalanine inclusive. This entry keeps only the CDR3 DNA: 39 bases, framed from base 1. This chain joins TRBV5-1 to TRBJ2-7, and TRBD1 aligns with 8 junction nucleotides. The material sequenced was PBMCs, taken from a glioma patient whose treatment included an IDH1 peptide vaccine. The sequence came from a man aged 25 to 40 with glioma. At the DNA level, the sequence is TGCGCCAGCAGCCCTGCGACAGGGGCCGAGCAGTACTTC. It encodes CASSPATGAEQYF.